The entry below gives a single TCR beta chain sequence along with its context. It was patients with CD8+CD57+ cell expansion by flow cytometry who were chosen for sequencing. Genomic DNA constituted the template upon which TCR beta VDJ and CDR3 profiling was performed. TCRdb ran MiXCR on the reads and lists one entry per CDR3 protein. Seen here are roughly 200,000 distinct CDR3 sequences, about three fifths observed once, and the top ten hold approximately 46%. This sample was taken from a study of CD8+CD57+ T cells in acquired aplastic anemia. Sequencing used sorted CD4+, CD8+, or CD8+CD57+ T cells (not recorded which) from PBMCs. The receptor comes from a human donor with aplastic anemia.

CDR3 DNA sequence: TGTGCCATCAGCCTAGCGGGGGCCTACGAGCAGTACTTC. Protein product: CAISLAGAYEQYF. The chain is built from TRBV10-3 and TRBJ2-7, with 10 positions matching TRBD2. Losses at the gene ends were 6 bases for V and 2 bases for J; bases not matched to a gene: 1. Germline V CDR1 and CDR2: ENHRY, SYGVKD. This CDR3 is 13 amino acids long.